This T cell receptor beta chain was sequenced in a study of blood T cells in healthy people across ages. The wider study: In model experiments, template switching was able to capture about one barcoded beta molecule for every two T cells that were present.

PCR was performed a second time for about 7 to 11 cycles using a sample-barcoded 5' primer and a J-beta primer mix. TCRdb analysed the 5' RACE reads with MiXCR anew, one entry per CDR3 protein. The sample contains about 640,000 distinct CDR3 sequences, around 54% of which appear only once. The V end lost 3 bases, the J end lost 2 bases, and 13 bases lay between the germline ends. The CDR3 contains 15 residues. Germline CDR1 ENHRY, CDR2 SYGVKD. Points from the study as a whole: Underestimates were what the diversity estimates from one million T cells were considered to be. CMV status of donors was unknown, possibly confounding expanded clonotype changes.

Donors ranged from about 6 to 95 years old and were healthy Caucasians in Russia. A few counts support this clonotype. Its target is unknown. The sample taken for sequencing was blood. The gene calls are TRBV10-3 and TRBJ1-2; perhaps TRBD1 as D (6 bases). This clonotype originated in a man between 60 and 70 years old in good health. In DNA, the CDR3 is TGTGCCATCAGTGAAGCTCGGCAGGGGAACTATGGCTACACCTTC. As protein: CAISEARQGNYGYTF.